This TCR beta chain was found in a study of blood T cell repertoires in COVID-19. The wider study: The United States, Italy and Spain were the sources of the acute and convalescent COVID-19 samples. Nucleic acid was either cDNA or gDNA, and it came from T cells, B-cell-depleted T cells, or PBMCs.

TCRdb's table, derived via immunoSEQ multiplex PCR, lists solely in-frame clones and lacks some. Of roughly 26,000 clones detected, around two thirds appear once; the ten largest clones hold 6% to 8%. This clone was picked up a small number of times. V lost 8 bases and J 3 bases, leaving 8 bases between the germline ends. The CDR3 loop spans 12 amino acids. Germline assignment: CDR1 SGHDN and CDR2 FVKESK. The sequence was collected from a man aged 60-69 years with active or convalescent COVID-19. Material: peripheral blood. The rearrangement uses TRBV14 and TRBJ1-5; D ambiguous. CDR3 in amino acids: CASSGYNQPQHF. Written as DNA, the CDR3 is TGTGCCAGCTCCGGGTACAATCAGCCCCAGCATTTT. The variable domain in full, with the rest retrieved from reference TRBV14 and TRBJ1-5, is EAGVTQFPSHSVIEKGQTVTLRCDPISGHDNLYWYRRVMGKEIKFLLHFVKESKQDESGMPNNRFLAERTGGTYSTLKVQPAELEDSGVYFCASSGYNQPQHFGDGTRLSIL.